This T cell receptor beta chain was recorded in a study of cytomegalovirus exposure and HLA in healthy donors. As for the study in general: The roughly 120 validation repertoires were reported in a later analysis to have been generated on the same platform as the roughly 670 first-cohort repertoires.

The method was immunoSEQ multiplex PCR; TCRdb's version includes in-frame clones alone and lacks a portion of them. There are 200,000 to 250,000 clones in the sample; around 86% occur only once, and about 2% lies in the top ten. In regard to this clone: Its antigen is undetermined.

Broader study findings: The study found most TCR sequences rare, yet found some public TCRs in many donors. A few chains tied to CMV proved CMV antigen-specific in vitro.

The CDR3 runs to 13 residues. V lost 5 bases to trimming and J lost 2 bases, with 7 bases between them. From germline, CDR1 is LNHNV and CDR2 YYDKDF (reference sequence). Sequenced: PBMCs. The TCR comes from a woman between 18 and 29 years old in good health and CMV-seropositive. The chain is built from TRBV15 and TRBJ1-5; maybe TRBD1 (5 bases). The CDR3 loop is CATSRGGNQPQHF. The CDR3 DNA sequence: TGTGCCACCAGCCGGGGGGGCAATCAGCCCCAGCATTTT.